A single sample is the source of the 16 T cell receptor beta chains below, sequenced in a study of cytomegalovirus exposure and HLA in healthy donors. Primers included in the PCR were 60 Vbeta and 13 Jbeta primers. Profiled with immunoSEQ multiplex PCR; TCRdb holds only in-frame clones, not every one. The table lists fewer than 250,000 clones, approximately 80% of them singletons. The sequencing input was PBMCs. The source of these receptors is a woman aged 50 to 60 in good health and CMV-seropositive.

The chain uses TRBV7-2 and TRBJ2-3; D uncertain. Looked up from germline, CDR1 is SGHTA and CDR2 is FQGNSA. V was pared by 0 bases and J by 2 bases, with 6 bases between. CDR3 size: 14 residues. The CDR3 is CASSLAQITDTQYF. CDR3 nucleotides: TGTGCCAGCAGCTTAGCACAGATCACAGATACGCAGTATTTT.

The chain couples TRBV19 to TRBJ2-1; 14 bases fit TRBD2. The V gene end was trimmed by 7 bases and the J gene end by 7 bases; junction bases not matched to a gene: 6. CDR1 LNHDA and CDR2 SQIVND come from the germline V gene (reference sequence). CDR3 length: 15 amino acids. The DNA for the CDR3 is TGTGCCAGTACCGGACTAGCGGGGGGATCTAATGAGCAGTTCTTC. Translating it yields CASTGLAGGSNEQFF.

This clone was picked up a small number of times. The chain joins TRBV7-7 to TRBJ2-1, with a tentative D call TRBD1 (6 bases). The CDR3 covers 15 residues. Trimming stripped 3 bases from V and 0 bases from J, with 9 bases between. Germline loops: CDR1 SSHAT, CDR2 FNYEAQ (reference sequence). CDR3 amino acids: CASSLGTLSYNEQFF. The CDR3 coding sequence is TGTGCCAGCAGCTTGGGGACACTCTCCTACAATGAGCAGTTCTTC.

The chain is built from TRBV5-6 and TRBJ1-5, with D unclear. Trimming left V 3 bases short and J 2 bases short, with 12 bases between. CDR1 SGHDT and CDR2 YYEEEE come from the germline V gene. The CDR3 has 15 residues. This CDR3 is CASSWRPDGNQPQHF. The CDR3 DNA reads as TGTGCCAGCAGCTGGAGGCCAGATGGCAATCAGCCCCAGCATTTT.

The chain links TRBV4-1 to TRBJ2-7, with D possibly matching TRBD1 (5 bases). V gave up 0 bases and J gave up 6 bases, with 12 bases separating them. This CDR3 is built from 14 residues. Germline values: CDR1 MGHRA, CDR2 YSYEKL. The CDR3 DNA reads as TGCGCCAGCAGCCAAGATTATAGGGGAACCGAGCAGTACTTC. This sequence encodes CASSQDYRGTEQYF.

V usage is TRBV19 and J usage is TRBJ2-5, with a tentative D call TRBD2 (6 bases). The germline V and J ends were trimmed by 0 bases and 3 bases, with 14 bases remaining between them. The CDR3 consists of 16 residues. The germline CDR1 and CDR2 sequences are LNHDA and SQIVND (reference sequence). CDR3 bases: TGTGCCAGTAGTATAGACCTCGGGACTGGCAAAGAGACCCAGTACTTC. It yields the protein CASSIDLGTGKETQYF.

The chain couples TRBV10-3 to TRBJ1-2; maybe TRBD1 (6 bases). The V gene lost 4 bases and the J gene lost 4 bases, with 16 bases spanning the gap. Germline V gene sequence: CDR1 ENHRY, CDR2 SYGVKD. CDR3 length equals 15 residues. DNA for the CDR3: TGTGCCATCAGTGCCCTCGGGGGGCTCGGCTATGGCTACACCTTC. This sequence encodes CAISALGGLGYGYTF.

V and J are TRBV7-2 and TRBJ1-5, with 7 nucleotides matching TRBD1. From germline, CDR1 is SGHTA and CDR2 FQGNSA. This CDR3 spans 14 amino acids. Trimming took 5 bases from V and 3 from J; bases not matched to a gene: 4. CDR3: CASSPGTVNQPQHF. The CDR3, as DNA: TGTGCCAGCAGCCCAGGGACAGTCAATCAGCCCCAGCATTTT.

This clone was found a few times. The chain carries TRBV10-3 and TRBJ2-7; 12 bases are shared with TRBD1. The V gene end was trimmed by 9 bases and the J gene end by 5 bases; junction bases not matched to a gene: 5. This CDR3 spans 13 amino acids. CDR1 and CDR2 from the germline V gene are ENHRY and SYGVKD. The CDR3 is CAMKGQGAHEQYF. The CDR3 bases are TGTGCCATGAAGGGACAGGGGGCCCACGAGCAGTACTTC.

The chain links TRBV6-5 to TRBJ2-1, with D maybe TRBD2 (5 bases). V was clipped by 6 bases and J by 0 bases, with 12 bases between them. Germline V gene data show CDR1 as MNHEY and CDR2 as SVGAGI. CDR3 length equals 15 residues. In DNA form, the CDR3 reads TGTGCCAGCAGGGGTTTCGGGATCTCCTACAATGAGCAGTTCTTC. This codes for CASRGFGISYNEQFF.

V usage is TRBV7-9 and J usage is TRBJ1-2, with 8 nucleotides matching TRBD1. The ends lost 5 bases at V and 4 bases at J; junction bases unmatched: 9. The CDR3 spans 15 residues. From germline, CDR1 is SEHNR and CDR2 FQNEAQ (reference sequence). The CDR3 loop is CASSNDRGWTYGYTF. The CDR3 DNA sequence: TGTGCCAGCAGCAACGACAGGGGTTGGACCTATGGCTACACCTTC.

This clone appeared a few times. In nucleotides, the CDR3 is TGTGCCAGCAGCTGGGACAGTCGACGGAACACTGAAGCTTTCTTT. Translating it yields CASSWDSRRNTEAFF. The rearrangement links TRBV5-6 to TRBJ1-1; TRBD1 aligns across 7 bases. CDR3 length: 15 amino acids. CDR1 is SGHDT, CDR2 YYEEEE, per germline. J gave up 1 base and V 3 bases, and 6 bases lay outside the gene matches.

The rearrangement joins TRBV19 to TRBJ1-1; unclear D gene. Trimming took 2 bases from V and 0 from J, leaving 7 bases between them. The CDR3 extends over 14 amino acids. Germline values: CDR1 LNHDA, CDR2 SQIVND (reference sequence). The CDR3 loop is CASSITEVNTEAFF. CDR3 nucleotide sequence: TGTGCCAGTAGTATAACAGAAGTGAACACTGAAGCTTTCTTT.

V is TRBV6-6 and J is TRBJ2-7; D gene uncertain. Trimming removed 5 bases from V and 6 bases from J, with 20 bases in between. This CDR3 is built from 15 residues. Germline assignment: CDR1 MNHNY and CDR2 SVGAGI (reference sequence). The CDR3 region is CASSKIATPLGEQYF. CDR3 nucleotide sequence: TGTGCCAGCAGTAAGATTGCGACCCCCCTAGGCGAGCAGTACTTC.

This chain uses TRBV5-6 with TRBJ1-5; TRBD1 might be the D (5 bases). The V gene lost 0 bases and the J gene lost 0 bases, with 16 bases spanning the gap. The CDR3 spans 18 residues. Germline loops: CDR1 SGHDT, CDR2 YYEEEE. CDR3 protein: CASSLGGGPGYSNQPQHF. CDR3 nucleotide sequence: TGTGCCAGCAGCTTGGGAGGCGGACCAGGGTATAGCAATCAGCCCCAGCATTTT.

This clone appeared once. The gene calls are TRBV9 and TRBJ2-1; 14 positions agree with TRBD2. Germline V gene lookup returns CDR1 SGDLS and CDR2 YYNGEE. CDR3 length: 20 amino acids. V was clipped by 1 base and J by 2 bases; unmatched bases: 11. CDR3 coding DNA: TGTGCCAGCAGCGTACAGGGACTAGCGGGGGTGACACCGGCCTACAATGAGCAGTTCTTC. Translated: CASSVQGLAGVTPAYNEQFF.